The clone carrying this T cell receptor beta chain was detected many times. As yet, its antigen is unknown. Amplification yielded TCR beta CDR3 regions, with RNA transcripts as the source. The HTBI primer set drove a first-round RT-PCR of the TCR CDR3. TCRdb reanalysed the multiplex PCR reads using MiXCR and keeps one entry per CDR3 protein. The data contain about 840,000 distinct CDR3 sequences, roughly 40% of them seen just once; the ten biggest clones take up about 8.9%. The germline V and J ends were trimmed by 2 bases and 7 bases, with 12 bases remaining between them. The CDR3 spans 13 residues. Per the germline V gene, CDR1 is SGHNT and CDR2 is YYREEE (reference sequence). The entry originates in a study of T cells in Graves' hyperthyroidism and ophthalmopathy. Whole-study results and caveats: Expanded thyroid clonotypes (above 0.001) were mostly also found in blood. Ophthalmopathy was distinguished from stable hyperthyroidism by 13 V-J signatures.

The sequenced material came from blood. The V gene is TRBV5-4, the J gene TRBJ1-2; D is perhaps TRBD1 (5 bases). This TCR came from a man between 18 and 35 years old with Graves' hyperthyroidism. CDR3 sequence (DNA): TGTGCCAGCAGCTTCGGCAGGGAGAGTGGCTACACCTTC. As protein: CASSFGRESGYTF.